This T cell receptor beta chain was observed in a study of blood T cell repertoires in COVID-19. Study-level background: Italy, Spain and the United States were the sources of the convalescent and acute COVID-19 samples.

TCRdb keeps only in-frame clones here, not all; method: immunoSEQ multiplex PCR. The sample contains roughly 300,000 clones, 83% of which appear only once. V lost 8 bases and J lost 0, with 5 bases in between. The CDR3 is made up of 12 amino acids. This sequence was found in a woman aged 45-59 years with acute or convalescent COVID-19. The gene calls are TRBV12-3 or TRBV12-4 and TRBJ1-3; D remains ambiguous. The sample consisted of peripheral blood. In nucleotides, the CDR3 is TGTGCCAGCGGGAGCTCTGGAAACACCATATATTTT. It specifies CASGSSGNTIYF.